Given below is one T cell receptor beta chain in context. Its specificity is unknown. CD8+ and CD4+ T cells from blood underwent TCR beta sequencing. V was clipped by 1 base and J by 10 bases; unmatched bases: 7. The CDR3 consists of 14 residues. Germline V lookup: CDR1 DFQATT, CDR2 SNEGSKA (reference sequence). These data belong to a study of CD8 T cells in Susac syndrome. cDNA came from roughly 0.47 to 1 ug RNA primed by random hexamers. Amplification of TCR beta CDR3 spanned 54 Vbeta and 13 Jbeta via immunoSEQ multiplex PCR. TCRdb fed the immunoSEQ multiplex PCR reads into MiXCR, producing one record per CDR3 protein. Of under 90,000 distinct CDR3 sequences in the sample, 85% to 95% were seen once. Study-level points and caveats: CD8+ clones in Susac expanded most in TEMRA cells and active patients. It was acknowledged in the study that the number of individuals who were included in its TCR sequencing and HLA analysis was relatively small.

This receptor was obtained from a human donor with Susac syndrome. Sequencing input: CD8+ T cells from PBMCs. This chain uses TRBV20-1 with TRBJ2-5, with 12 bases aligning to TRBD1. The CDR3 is CSARVPGQGAIQYF. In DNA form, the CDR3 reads TGCAGTGCTAGAGTACCGGGACAGGGGGCAATCCAGTACTTC.